This T cell receptor (beta chain) derives from a study of T cell repertoires in cytomegalovirus infection. Background on the study: Signatures in public TCR beta sequences pointed to both CMV infection and matching HLA type.

TCRdb re-called the reads through MiXCR, storing one row per CDR3 protein. Of about 740,000 distinct CDR3 sequences listed, around 35% are singletons. The CDR3 covers 14 residues. Deletions cut 3 bases from V and 2 bases from J, with 8 bases between. CDR1 is SGHTA, CDR2 FQGNSA, per germline. This clonotype showed up many times. Its antigen is undetermined. The genes are TRBV7-2 and TRBJ1-5, with D tentatively TRBD1 (6 bases). The sample consisted of cultured PBMCs, taken from culture after CMV antigen stimulation. This sequence was found in a human donor in good health (CMV status not recorded). Some clones in this sample may be carry-over from other donors' samples. The CDR3 DNA is TGTGCCAGCAGCTTCGCAGGGGGCAATCAGCCCCAGCATTTT. As protein: CASSFAGGNQPQHF. The complete variable domain, with remaining parts taken from reference TRBV7-2 and TRBJ1-5, reads GAGVSQSPSNKVTEKGKDVELRCDPISGHTALYWYRQSLGQGLEFLIYFQGNSAPDKSGLPSDRFSAERTGGSVSTLTIQRTQQEDSAVYLCASSFAGGNQPQHFGDGTRLSIL.